One and the same sample provided the 3 T cell receptor beta chains below, sequenced in a study of regulatory T cells in long-lasting Graves disease. Both iRepertoire HTBI primers and Arm-PCR of CDR3 regions were used to build the TCR beta libraries. TCRdb ran MiXCR on the multiplex PCR reads and lists one entry per CDR3 protein. The table records fewer than 400,000 distinct CDR3 sequences, 20% of them present only once. Time point denoted: persistent/refractory GD, antithyroid drugs over 5 years with positive TRAb. PBMC RNA served as the TCR library source. The sample consisted of peripheral blood mononuclear cells (PBMCs), taken when the disease was refractory, from a patient treated with antithyroid drugs. These receptors originate from a female donor with Graves disease.

V is TRBV27 and J is TRBJ2-7, with 7 bases aligning to TRBD1. The CDR3 is 14 amino acids. Germline lookup yields CDR1 MNHEY and CDR2 SMNVEV (reference sequence). With 3 bases clipped from V and 5 bases from J, the junction kept 7 bases outside the gene matches. CDR3 sequence: CASSLTGFGHEQYF. DNA for the CDR3: TGTGCCAGCAGTTTGACAGGGTTTGGTCACGAGCAGTACTTC.

This clonotype turned up a few times. The chain employs TRBV7-8 and TRBJ1-2; D unclear. CDR1 and CDR2 from the germline V gene are SGHVS and FQNEAQ. This CDR3 contains 14 residues. Trimming took off 2 bases at V and 2 bases at J, with 9 bases between the two ends. CDR3 region: CASSLSQANYGYTF. The CDR3 nucleotides read TGTGCCAGCAGCTTATCCCAGGCGAACTATGGCTACACCTTC.

This clonotype was counted ten times or more. The CDR3 DNA is TGTGCCAGACGGGACAGGGTCGTGAAGTGGTGGCAAGAGACCCAGTACTTC. Its protein product is CARRDRVVKWWQETQYF. The chain employs TRBV28 and TRBJ2-5; 9 nucleotides align to TRBD1. Germline loops: CDR1 MDHEN, CDR2 SYDVKM. Trimming at V came to 9 bases and at J to 2 bases, leaving 16 bases not matched to a gene. The CDR3 has 17 amino acids.